A single sample is the source of the 29 T cell receptor beta chains below, sequenced in a study of cytomegalovirus exposure and HLA in healthy donors. 13 Jbeta primers and 60 Vbeta primers were used for the PCR. Libraries were prepared by immunoSEQ multiplex PCR; TCRdb keeps only in-frame clonotypes and omits some of them. Here the sample spans under 200,000 clones, over 60% being singletons. The source material was PBMCs. These TCRs come from a man aged 35-49 years in good health and CMV-seronegative.

The rearrangement uses TRBV5-1 and TRBJ2-7, with 14 bases matching TRBD2. With 0 bases clipped from V and 0 bases from J, the junction kept 5 bases outside the gene matches. This CDR3 is built from 18 residues. The germline gives CDR1 SGHRS, CDR2 YFSETQ. The chain's CDR3 is CASSLGLAGGLYSYEQYF. For the CDR3, the DNA is TGCGCCAGCAGCTTGGGACTAGCGGGGGGGCTCTACTCCTACGAGCAGTACTTC.

This clone was picked up a small number of times. The chain uses TRBV5-4 and TRBJ2-2; 10 bases are shared with TRBD1. This CDR3 spans 17 amino acids. Germline values: CDR1 SGHNT, CDR2 YYREEE (reference sequence). After removal of 4 bases from V and 5 bases from J, the junction contained 11 bases not matched to a gene. The CDR3 is CASSRPGQGEETGELFF. CDR3 DNA: TGTGCCAGCAGCCGACCTGGACAGGGGGAAGAAACCGGGGAGCTGTTTTTT.

This chain links TRBV9 with TRBJ1-1; 7 bases map to TRBD1. From germline, CDR1 is SGDLS and CDR2 YYNGEE. The CDR3 runs 13 residues. The V gene end was trimmed by 2 bases and the J gene end by 5 bases; junction bases not matched to a gene: 3. Here the CDR3 reads CASSVTGATEAFF. Here the CDR3 DNA reads TGTGCCAGCAGCGTTACAGGGGCAACTGAAGCTTTCTTT.

Written as DNA, the CDR3 is TGTGCCAGCAGCCCAAACTCGGAGAATTCACCCCTCCACTTT. Amino acid sequence: CASSPNSENSPLHF. The rearrangement joins TRBV11-2 to TRBJ1-6; D remains unclear. Trimming removed 5 bases from V and 7 bases from J, with 12 bases in between. The CDR3 spans 14 residues. Germline CDR1 SGHAT, CDR2 FQNNGV.

CDR3 in DNA: TGTGCCAGCAGCGTGAGAGGGGACAGGGCAAATGAGCAGTTCTTC. Encoded protein: CASSVRGDRANEQFF. This chain links TRBV9 with TRBJ2-1, with 9 bases aligning to TRBD1. Germline values: CDR1 SGDLS, CDR2 YYNGEE. The CDR3 runs 15 residues. J gave up 7 bases and V 2 bases, and 7 bases lay outside the gene matches.

The gene calls are TRBV18 and TRBJ2-1, with TRBD1 identical over 7 bases. With V trimmed by 0 bases and J by 4 bases, 6 bases remained unmatched. The CDR3 has 16 amino acids. CDR1 is KGHSH and CDR2 is LQKENI in the germline V gene. DNA of the CDR3: TGTGCCAGCTCACCACCCGTCCAGGGGGTATACAATGAGCAGTTCTTC. Amino acid sequence: CASSPPVQGVYNEQFF.

This clone was observed at least ten times. The V and J genes are TRBV6-4 and TRBJ2-3, with D perhaps matching TRBD2 (5 bases). This CDR3 has 14 amino acids. Between the trimmed V and J ends, which lost 0 bases and 4 bases, there was a span of 8 bases. The germline gives CDR1 MRHNA, CDR2 SNTAGT. The CDR3 is CASSDSEEADTQYF. The CDR3 region has the DNA TGTGCCAGCAGTGACTCGGAGGAGGCAGATACGCAGTATTTT.

The V call is TRBV6-1, the J call TRBJ1-1, with a tentative D call TRBD1 (5 bases). This CDR3 is 14 amino acids long. V dropped 6 bases and J dropped 4 bases, with 15 bases sitting between them. Germline values: CDR1 MNHNS, CDR2 SASEGT. The CDR3 region is CASSARDMGTEAFF. In DNA form, the CDR3 reads TGTGCCAGCAGCGCCAGGGATATGGGCACTGAAGCTTTCTTT.

CDR3 coding DNA: TGTGCCAGCAGTGAGTCAGCGAGGGAGACCCAGTACTTC. Translation gives CASSESARETQYF. V and J are TRBV2 and TRBJ2-5; D remains unclear. The CDR3 contains 13 residues. The germline V gene encodes CDR1 SNHLY and CDR2 FYNNEI. The V end was cut by 3 bases, the J end by 5 bases, with 10 bases between.

The table lists this clone with a count of one. The rearrangement uses TRBV19 and TRBJ1-5; 9 bases line up with TRBD1. Germline CDR1 and CDR2: LNHDA and SQIVND (reference sequence). Trimming at V came to 5 bases and at J to 2 bases, leaving 4 bases not matched to a gene. There are 15 residues in the CDR3. CDR3 in amino acids: CASSWTGEGNQPQHF. DNA of the CDR3: TGTGCCAGTAGTTGGACAGGGGAAGGCAATCAGCCCCAGCATTTT.

This clone appeared a few times. The chain carries TRBV6-5 and TRBJ2-7, with a tentative D call TRBD1 (6 bases). Germline V CDR1 and CDR2: MNHEY, SVGAGI. The CDR3 is 11 amino acids. Deletions cut 10 bases from V and 4 bases from J, with 11 bases between. The CDR3 loop reads CATTRGYEQYF. The CDR3, as DNA: TGTGCCACGACAAGGGGGTACGAGCAGTACTTC.

The V gene is TRBV28, the J gene TRBJ2-2; D unclear. CDR1 and CDR2 from the germline V gene are MDHEN and SYDVKM. There are 15 residues in the CDR3. V lost 6 bases, J lost 2 bases, and 13 bases lay in between. CDR3 residues: CASSLPGVNTGELFF. For the CDR3, the DNA is TGTGCCAGCAGCCTTCCCGGAGTTAACACCGGGGAGCTGTTTTTT.

The CDR3 loop is CASGRPNTEAFF. The CDR3 DNA reads TGTGCCAGCGGCCGCCCGAACACTGAAGCTTTCTTT. The chain combines TRBV6-5 with TRBJ1-1; D is ambiguous. Trimming removed 8 bases from V and 1 base from J, with 8 bases in between. The germline CDR1 and CDR2 sequences are MNHEY and SVGAGI. The CDR3 has 12 residues.

The V call is TRBV2, the J call TRBJ2-7, with 7 bases that match TRBD1. CDR1 and CDR2 from the germline V gene are SNHLY and FYNNEI. The CDR3 consists of 13 residues. V dropped 8 bases and J dropped 6; count of bases not matched to a gene: 10. The chain's CDR3 is CASGVRGRFEQYF. CDR3 in DNA: TGTGCCAGCGGGGTGAGGGGGCGGTTCGAGCAGTACTTC.

This chain links TRBV4-3 with TRBJ1-1; D unresolved. The CDR3 runs to 16 residues. V lost 0 bases and J lost 0, with 11 bases in between. Germline values: CDR1 LGHNA, CDR2 YSLEER. The CDR3: CASSQEAGKMNTEAFF. As DNA, the CDR3 is TGCGCCAGCAGCCAAGAAGCCGGTAAGATGAACACTGAAGCTTTCTTT.

The chain links TRBV7-9 to TRBJ1-6, with a possible D match to TRBD1 (6 bases). Germline V gives CDR1 SEHNR, CDR2 FQNEAQ (reference sequence). V lost 2 bases and J lost 0, with 8 bases in between. CDR3 size: 16 residues. This chain's CDR3 is CASSLTGSSYNSPLHF. CDR3 nucleotide sequence: TGTGCCAGCAGCTTAACAGGGAGCTCCTATAATTCACCCCTCCACTTT. Looking up the rest from reference TRBV7-9 and TRBJ1-6 gives the full variable domain: DTGVSQNPRHKITKRGQNVTFRCDPISEHNRLYWYRQTLGQGPEFLTYFQNEAQLEKSRLLSDRFSAERPKGSFSTLEIQRTEQGDSAMYLCASSLTGSSYNSPLHFGNGTRLTVT.

The rearrangement joins TRBV9 to TRBJ1-3; tentative D call: TRBD1 (6 bases). Trimming took off 1 base at V and 0 bases at J, with 11 bases between the two ends. Germline V lookup: CDR1 SGDLS, CDR2 YYNGEE. The CDR3 length is 16 residues. In DNA, the CDR3 is TGTGCCAGCAGCGTACGGACAGACTTCTCTGGAAACACCATATATTTT. As protein: CASSVRTDFSGNTIYF.

This chain uses TRBV6-5 with TRBJ2-2; 14 bases match TRBD2. J was trimmed by 6 bases and V by 5 bases; bases with no gene match: 2. The CDR3 runs 15 residues. Germline values: CDR1 MNHEY, CDR2 SVGAGI. CDR3 sequence (DNA): TGTGCCAGCAGTCGGGGACTAGCGGGAGCCGGGGAGCTGTTTTTT. Translation gives CASSRGLAGAGELFF.

The chain joins TRBV5-1 to TRBJ2-5; D may be TRBD2 (5 bases). Per the germline V gene, CDR1 is SGHRS and CDR2 is YFSETQ. V gave up 5 bases and J gave up 2 bases, with 13 bases separating them. The CDR3 runs to 14 residues. CDR3 DNA: TGCGCCAGCAGTCCGGAGGCAGTGCAAGAGACCCAGTACTTC. Translating gives CASSPEAVQETQYF.

The V call is TRBV27, the J call TRBJ1-2; 8 bases fit TRBD1. CDR3 size: 13 residues. With V trimmed by 4 bases and J by 8 bases, 6 bases remained unmatched. Germline lookup yields CDR1 MNHEY and CDR2 SMNVEV (reference sequence). CDR3 loop: CASSSRTGRGYTF. The CDR3 DNA follows: TGTGCCAGCAGTTCCCGGACAGGGAGAGGCTACACCTTC.

This rearrangement joins TRBV19 to TRBJ1-6, with 8 bases that match TRBD1. Germline CDR1 and CDR2: LNHDA and SQIVND (reference sequence). The CDR3 is 14 residues long. V was pared by 5 bases and J by 10 bases, with 7 bases of the junction left unmatched. For the CDR3, the DNA is TGTGCCAGTAGTGTGGACAGGGTTGGGTCACCCCTCCACTTT. Protein sequence: CASSVDRVGSPLHF.

This clone was observed a few times. The chain carries TRBV13 and TRBJ1-4; TRBD1 matches at 11 bases. With V trimmed by 3 bases and J by 3 bases, 6 bases remained unmatched. Germline V gives CDR1 PRHDT, CDR2 FYEKMQ (reference sequence). This CDR3 is 17 amino acids long. In DNA form, the CDR3 reads TGTGCCAGCAGCTTGTGGACAGGGGGCCCCTCTAATGAAAAACTGTTTTTT. Its protein is CASSLWTGGPSNEKLFF.

The chain links TRBV5-4 to TRBJ2-7; D possibly corresponds to TRBD2 (6 bases). CDR1 and CDR2 (germline): SGHNT, YYREEE (reference sequence). This CDR3 region has 16 residues. V lost 3 bases to trimming and J lost 7 bases, with 23 bases between them. The CDR3 DNA reads as TGTGCCAGCAGCTCACTTTCCGGGACTCGAACCTCGGAGCAGTACTTC. This translates into CASSSLSGTRTSEQYF.

The chain employs TRBV7-2 and TRBJ2-7; TRBD1 matches 7 bases. The CDR3 runs 15 residues. V was clipped by 5 bases and J by 0 bases; unmatched bases: 7. The germline V gene has CDR1 SGHTA and CDR2 FQGNSA. This chain's CDR3 is CASSPWGQSSYEQYF. The CDR3 nucleotides are TGTGCCAGCAGCCCTTGGGGACAGAGCTCCTACGAGCAGTACTTC.

This clone was recorded once. The rearrangement joins TRBV5-1 to TRBJ2-7; 8 nucleotides match TRBD1. The length of the CDR3 is 12 residues. V dropped 4 bases and J dropped 5; count of bases not matched to a gene: 2. The germline V gene has CDR1 SGHRS and CDR2 YFSETQ. CDR3 residues: CASSKGQDEQYF. CDR3 DNA sequence: TGCGCCAGCAGCAAGGGACAGGACGAGCAGTACTTC.

This chain links TRBV2 with TRBJ1-1, with D perhaps matching TRBD1 (6 bases). With 6 bases removed from V and 1 base from J, the gap between germline ends came to 24 bases. This CDR3 contains 18 residues. Germline V gene sequence: CDR1 SNHLY, CDR2 FYNNEI. The CDR3 region is CASSERGGPSTANTEAFF. CDR3 nucleotides: TGTGCCAGCAGCGAACGGGGGGGCCCATCGACGGCGAACACTGAAGCTTTCTTT. The entire variable domain, with the rest obtained from reference TRBV2 and TRBJ1-1, is as follows: EPEVTQTPSHQVTQMGQEVILRCVPISNHLYFYWYRQILGQKVEFLVSFYNNEISEKSEIFDDQFSVERPDGSNFTLKIRSTKLEDSAMYFCASSERGGPSTANTEAFFGQGTRLTVV.

The chain combines TRBV5-4 with TRBJ2-5; tentative D call: TRBD1 (6 bases). The CDR3 extends over 13 amino acids. Germline values: CDR1 SGHNT, CDR2 YYREEE (reference sequence). V was pared by 4 bases and J by 5 bases, with 12 bases between. The CDR3 DNA is TGTGCCAGCAGCCCAGGACAGCGGGAGACCCAGTACTTC. The encoded protein is CASSPGQRETQYF.

With regard to this clone: Its ends do not fully match the called genes, so a read error is possible. V and J are TRBV7-9 and TRBJ2-7; 9 bases map to TRBD1. The CDR3 consists of 13 residues. CDR1 and CDR2 from the germline V gene are SEHNR and FQNEAQ (reference sequence). CDR3 DNA: TGTTCCAGCTCCGGGACAGGGAACTACGAGCAGTACTTC. It specifies CSSSGTGNYEQYF. The whole variable domain, filled in from reference TRBV7-9 and TRBJ2-7, reads DTGVSQNPRHKITKRGQNVTFRCDPISEHNRLYWYRQTLGQGPEFLTYFQNEAQLEKSRLLSDRFSAERPKGSFSTLEIQRTEQGDSAMYLCSSSGTGNYEQYFGPGTRLTVT.

For the CDR3, the DNA is TGTGCCAGCGGCCTAGGGGGGGTTACATATGAGCAGTTCTTC. This codes for CASGLGGVTYEQFF. The gene calls are TRBV27 and TRBJ2-1, with D possibly TRBD2 on 7 matching bases. The CDR3 contains 14 residues. The germline gives CDR1 MNHEY, CDR2 SMNVEV (reference sequence). The germline V and J ends were trimmed by 8 bases and 8 bases, with 19 bases remaining between them.